The clone carrying this TCR beta chain has more than one count but fewer than ten. The data originate from a study of blood T cell repertoires in COVID-19. Here immunoSEQ multiplex PCR was the method, and the copy in TCRdb shows in-frame clones only, minus some. The table lists some 220,000 clones, roughly 85% of them singletons. The CDR3 length is 14 residues. The V and J ends lost 5 bases and 2 bases respectively, with 12 bases between them. CDR1 and CDR2 (germline): LNHDA, SQIVND (reference sequence). Seattle's enrolled individuals joined amid active infection and were then monitored longitudinally.

Sequences were obtained from peripheral blood. This chain uses TRBV19 with TRBJ1-2; D may be TRBD1 (6 bases). This clonotype originated in a woman between 65 and 79 years old with COVID-19, enrolled during active disease. The CDR3 loop reads CASSFLDRNYGYTF. In nucleotides, the CDR3 is TGTGCCAGTAGTTTCCTAGACAGGAACTATGGCTACACCTTC.